This is a list of T cell receptor beta chains from one sample in a study of human thymus T cells. Profiled with immunoSEQ multiplex PCR; TCRdb holds only in-frame clones, not every one. The sample contains about 120,000 clones, about 93% of which appear only once. The sample consisted of thymus tissue. Source of these receptors: a boy under two years old with a congenital heart defect but otherwise immunologically healthy. Each CDR3 is given with its conserved first and last residue. The D gene is left open where the match is weak. For some rows the clone size is stated as once, few or many, or as a class when expanded; others skip it.

TRBJ1-1 | TRBV28 | once | NA | CASSLVSRRYTEAFF
TRBJ1-2 | TRBV28 | NA | TRBD1 | CASSLGNTGQGRMGYTF
TRBJ2-1 | TRBV7-9 | NA | TRBD2 | CASSMQSGGADNEQFF
TRBJ2-3 | TRBV27 | once | TRBD2 | CASSPGLASTDTQYF
TRBJ2-3 | TRBV25-1 | NA | NA | CASTGLGTDTQYF
TRBJ2-5 | TRBV27 | NA | TRBD2 | CASSLSSGGAGETQYF
TRBJ1-2 | TRBV5-6 | NA | TRBD1 | CASKGQGNYGYTF
TRBJ2-1 | TRBV2 | NA | NA | CASIYGPYNEQFF
TRBJ1-3 | TRBV6-6 | NA | TRBD1 | CASSRPPRGLGNTIYF
TRBJ1-1 | TRBV25-1 | NA | NA | CASSGNWNTEAFF
TRBJ2-1 | TRBV4-1 | NA | NA | CASSHHTQEEQFF
TRBJ2-7 | TRBV4-3 | NA | NA | CASSQRGKGSTTAYEQYF
TRBJ1-3 | TRBV2 | NA | NA | CASSEAQGDSVNTIYF
TRBJ2-5 | TRBV7-2 | NA | NA | CASSLRTGCLRETQYF
TRBJ1-1 | TRBV13 | NA | TRBD1 | CASSSGQGADTEAFF
TRBJ2-3 | TRBV4-1 | NA | NA | CASSQGGPIEVGGTDTQYF
TRBJ1-2 | TRBV2 | NA | TRBD1 | CASSERQGAWYGYTF
TRBJ2-7 | TRBV28 | NA | NA | CASSPSGTRSYEQYF
TRBJ1-6 | TRBV30 | once | NA | CAWSVGGGNSPLHF
TRBJ1-5 | TRBV28 | NA | NA | CASRQPRRFQPQHF
TRBJ2-5 | TRBV7-9 | NA | TRBD1 | CASSSGQGVGETQYF
TRBJ1-3 | TRBV21-1 | NA | NA | CASSSNLGEGNTIYF
TRBJ2-5 | TRBV13 | NA | TRBD2 | CASSLAIAGEETQYF
TRBJ1-2 | TRBV18 | NA | NA | CASSPPAFSIYYGYTF
TRBJ1-2 | TRBV7-8 | NA | NA | CASSEQGGYGYTF
TRBJ2-7 | TRBV7-2 | NA | NA | CASSWRGRASYEQYF
TRBJ2-5 | TRBV7-9 | NA | TRBD2 | CASSSTRGGIETQYF
TRBJ2-5 | TRBV6-1 | NA | TRBD1 | CASSEPTGGSETQYF
TRBJ2-6 | TRBV4-1 | once | NA | CASSQEYEKGEASGANVLTF
TRBJ1-6 | TRBV5-5 | NA | NA | CASSSKGGGRRWSPLHF
TRBJ1-1 | TRBV6-5 | NA | NA | CASSYRRDFVAFF
TRBJ1-1 | TRBV5-1 | NA | NA | CASSFSGRNTEAFF
TRBJ1-1 | TRBV4-3 | once | NA | CASSQEPRQWGHGLDTEAFF
TRBJ2-7 | TRBV28 | NA | NA | CASSPWTDYEQYF
TRBJ2-7 | TRBV7-2 | few | NA | CASSVIEGYHEQYF
TRBJ2-5 | TRBV7-2 | few | NA | CASSLAGTWDLQETQYF
TRBJ1-5 | TRBV6-5 | NA | NA | CASSYSALHNQPQHF
TRBJ1-3 | TRBV19 | NA | NA | CASMRSSGNTIYF
TRBJ2-3 | TRBV5-1 | NA | TRBD2 | CASSSTLAGGQNTQYF
TRBJ2-3 | TRBV5-1 | NA | NA | CASSVNRAATDTQYF
TRBJ1-5 | TRBV28 | NA | NA | CASSLIGRGGNQPQHF
TRBJ1-3 | TRBV14 | NA | NA | CASSQVQGTIYF
TRBJ2-3 | TRBV4-3 | NA | NA | CASSQGKFTSTDTQYF
TRBJ1-5 | TRBV7-6 | NA | NA | CASSPIQGEQPQHF
TRBJ2-2 | TRBV2 | NA | NA | CASRPGPTGELFF
TRBJ2-5 | TRBV4-3 | once | TRBD1 | CASSDKGPGGETQYF
TRBJ1-5 | TRBV6-1 | NA | NA | CASSEAWGGRNQPQHF
TRBJ2-1 | TRBV4-3 | NA | TRBD2 | CASSHPTPSGGRYNEQFF
TRBJ1-5 | TRBV15 | NA | NA | CATSRDLTDANQPQHF
TRBJ2-3 | TRBV6-6 | NA | NA | CASSYAGYDTDTQYF
TRBJ1-3 | TRBV4-2 | NA | NA | CASSQVPTDSPYEPPSGNTIYF
TRBJ1-3 | TRBV6-1 | NA | NA | CASRVRREAGNTIYF
TRBJ2-6 | TRBV5-6 | NA | TRBD1 | CASSLLGQSSGANVLTF
TRBJ1-2 | TRBV28 | NA | TRBD1 | CASSYRDRSKGYTF